The clone carrying this T cell receptor (beta chain) showed up just a few times. Its matching antigen is unknown. It may be a read error: a sequence one base away is much more abundant. It is likely a read error, because the conserved phenylalanine at the end of the CDR3 is missing. This specimen belongs to a study of read filtering for tumor transcriptome and immune sequencing. About the research overall: Transcriptome libraries were built from DNase-treated RNA.

The library was built from about 370 ng RNA with molecular barcoded adaptors for alpha/delta and beta/gamma chains. MiXCR, applied by TCRdb to the reads, yields one record per CDR3 protein. Among around 140,000 distinct CDR3 sequences, around 13% were seen once, and the ten largest hold around 8.3%. Trimming removed 4 bases at V and 7 bases at J, with 13 bases between. The CDR3 covers 13 residues. Germline V gene sequence: CDR1 SGHTA, CDR2 FQGNSA. Study-wide points: IR-seq and RNA-seq agreed better without single-read clonotypes. Single-read clonotypes: around 81% of IR-seq clonotypes (approximately 4% of reads), 74.6% of RNA-seq clonotypes (around 48% of reads).

Sequenced: a population of CD138-negative cells sorted from bone marrow. The chain combines TRBV7-2 with TRBJ2-5; D call uncertain. This sequence originates from a donor aged 40 or over with multiple myeloma. As DNA, the CDR3 is TGTGCCAGCAGCTCGTCCGACCGAGGGACCCAGTACCTC. As protein: CASSSSDRGTQYL.